This T cell receptor (beta chain) was retrieved from a study of regulatory T cells. Study conclusions and caveats: In CD3G-deficient patients, conventional CD4+ T cells were enriched for hydrophobic CDR3 residues at positions 6 and 7. Patient repertoires had restricted TRB V-J pairs and skewed V and J usage, most in Tregs.

Primers: 52 TRBV forward and 13 TRBJ reverse. Sequencing used immunoSEQ multiplex PCR; TCRdb keeps in-frame clones, though not all of them. The table shows under 45,000 clones, with roughly 90% occurring only once. The CDR3 spans 13 residues. All CD3G-deficient patients showed autoimmunity, more severe in two. Patients aged 2 to 39 years had fewer naive and more memory CD4+ and CD8+ T cells. CD4+ T cells were divided by sorting: CD25-high CD127-low Tregs, CD25-low CD127-high conventional cells. Comments on this clone: The antigen is unknown.

Sequenced input: conventional CD4+ T cells sorted from blood. This chain links TRBV1 with TRBJ2-1; TRBD2, the table's D call, lacks a check against the DNA. TRBV1 is a pseudogene. The origin of this receptor is a young adult with CD3G deficiency. This CDR3 reads CTSSPQLAPEQFF. Here the CDR3 DNA reads TGCACCAGCAGCCCCCAACTAGCCCCGGAGCAGTTCTTC.